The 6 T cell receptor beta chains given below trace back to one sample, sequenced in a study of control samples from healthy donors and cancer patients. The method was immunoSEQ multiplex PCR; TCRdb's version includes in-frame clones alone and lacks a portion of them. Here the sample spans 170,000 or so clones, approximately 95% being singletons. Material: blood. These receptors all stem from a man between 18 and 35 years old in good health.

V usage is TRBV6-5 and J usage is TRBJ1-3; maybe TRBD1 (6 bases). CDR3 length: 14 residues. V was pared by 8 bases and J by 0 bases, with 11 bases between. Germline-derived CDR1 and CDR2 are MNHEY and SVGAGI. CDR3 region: CASFTGYSGNTIYF. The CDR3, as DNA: TGTGCCAGCTTTACAGGGTACTCTGGAAACACCATATATTTT.

CDR3: CASSLTGAQFGTQYF. CDR3 sequence (DNA): TGTGCCAGCAGCTTAACAGGAGCCCAATTTGGGACCCAGTACTTC. The gene calls are TRBV7-2 and TRBJ2-5; tentative D call: TRBD1 (5 bases). The germline V gene has CDR1 SGHTA and CDR2 FQGNSA. The V end lost 2 bases, the J end lost 7 bases, and 17 bases lay between the germline ends. This CDR3 is 15 amino acids long. The whole variable domain, filled in from reference TRBV7-2 and TRBJ2-5, reads GAGVSQSPSNKVTEKGKDVELRCDPISGHTALYWYRQSLGQGLEFLIYFQGNSAPDKSGLPSDRFSAERTGGSVSTLTIQRTQQEDSAVYLCASSLTGAQFGTQYFGPGTRLLVL.

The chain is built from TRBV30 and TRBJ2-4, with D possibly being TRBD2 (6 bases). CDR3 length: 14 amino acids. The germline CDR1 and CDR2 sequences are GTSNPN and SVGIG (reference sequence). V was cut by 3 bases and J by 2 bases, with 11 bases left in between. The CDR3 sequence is CAWRSAGTKNIQYF. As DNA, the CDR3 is TGTGCCTGGAGGTCGGCGGGGACCAAAAACATTCAGTACTTC. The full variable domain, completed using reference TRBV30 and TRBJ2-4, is SQTIHQWPATLVQPVGSPLSLECTVEGTSNPNLYWYRQAAGRGLQLLFYSVGIGQISSEVPQNLSASRPQDRQFILSSKKLLLSDSGFYLCAWRSAGTKNIQYFGAGTRLSVL.

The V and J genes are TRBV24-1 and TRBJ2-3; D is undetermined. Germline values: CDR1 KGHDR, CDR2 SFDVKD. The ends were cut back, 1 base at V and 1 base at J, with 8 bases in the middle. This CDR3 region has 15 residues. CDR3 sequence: CATSDFGGGTDTQYF. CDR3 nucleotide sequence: TGTGCCACCAGTGATTTCGGCGGCGGCACAGATACGCAGTATTTT.

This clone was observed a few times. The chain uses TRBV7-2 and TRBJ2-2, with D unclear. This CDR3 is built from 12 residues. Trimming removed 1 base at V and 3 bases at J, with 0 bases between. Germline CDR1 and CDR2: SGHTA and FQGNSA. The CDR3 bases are TGTGCCAGCAGCTTAGACACCGGGGAGCTGTTTTTT. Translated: CASSLDTGELFF.

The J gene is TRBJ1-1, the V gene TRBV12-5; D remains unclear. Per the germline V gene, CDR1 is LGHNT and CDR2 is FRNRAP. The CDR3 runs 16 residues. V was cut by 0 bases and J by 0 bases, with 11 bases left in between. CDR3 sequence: CASGLVPVGLNTEAFF. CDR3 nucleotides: TGTGCTAGTGGTTTGGTACCTGTAGGGCTGAACACTGAAGCTTTCTTT.